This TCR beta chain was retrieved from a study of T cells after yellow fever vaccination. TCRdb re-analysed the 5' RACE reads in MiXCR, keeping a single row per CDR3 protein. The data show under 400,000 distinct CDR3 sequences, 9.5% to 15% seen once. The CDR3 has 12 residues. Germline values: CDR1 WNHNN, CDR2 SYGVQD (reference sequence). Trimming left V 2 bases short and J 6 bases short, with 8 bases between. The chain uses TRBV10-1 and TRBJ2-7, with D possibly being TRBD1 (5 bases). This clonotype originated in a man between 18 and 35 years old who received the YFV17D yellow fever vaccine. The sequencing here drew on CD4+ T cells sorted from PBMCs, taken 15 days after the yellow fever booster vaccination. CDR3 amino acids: CASSEPGAEQYF. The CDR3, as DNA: TGCGCCAGCAGTGAGCCTGGGGCCGAGCAGTACTTC.